This entry features one TCR beta chain sequence. No antigen is known for it. The data belong to a study of long-term antiretroviral therapy in people with HIV. This was the immunoSEQ v3.0 assay at survey level. Samples were sequenced targeting 40,000-50,000 T-cell genomes each. Sequencing was performed with immunoSEQ multiplex PCR; in TCRdb, only in-frame clones are kept and a portion is missing. The table records tens of thousands of clones, about 95% of them present only once. Study results and limitations: Pre-ART-expanded clones dominated the repertoire at all time points.

The clonotype comes from a woman aged 45-65 years with HIV. Sequencing used unsorted PBMCs, obtained 3.7 years after starting antiretroviral therapy.

The CDR3 reads CASSLEAYRELFF. The CDR3 DNA reads TGTGCCAGCAGCTTAGAGGCCTACAGGGAGCTGTTTTTT. This rearrangement joins TRBV7-9 to TRBJ2-2, with D unclear. This CDR3 has 13 residues. Trimming stripped 1 base from V and 9 bases from J, with 9 bases between. Germline CDR1 SEHNR, CDR2 FQNEAQ (reference sequence).